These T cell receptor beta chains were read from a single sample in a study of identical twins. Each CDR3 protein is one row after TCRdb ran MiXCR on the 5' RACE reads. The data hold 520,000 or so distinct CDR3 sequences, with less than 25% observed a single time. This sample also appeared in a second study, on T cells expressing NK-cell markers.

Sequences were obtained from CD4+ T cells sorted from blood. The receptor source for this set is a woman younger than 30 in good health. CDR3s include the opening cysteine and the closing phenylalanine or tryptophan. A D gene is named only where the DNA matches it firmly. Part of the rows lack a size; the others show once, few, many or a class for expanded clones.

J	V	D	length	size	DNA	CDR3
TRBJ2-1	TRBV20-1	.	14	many	TGCAGTGAAAAGGGGCTCGTCGATTCGGGTGAGCAGTTCTTC	CSEKGLVDSGEQFF
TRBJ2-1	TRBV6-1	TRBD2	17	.	TGTGCCAGCAGTGGATCGACTAGCGGTAGCTCCTACAATGAGCAGTTCTTC	CASSGSTSGSSYNEQFF
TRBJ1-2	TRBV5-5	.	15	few	TGTGCCAGCAGCTTGATCACGGGAACCCCCTATGGCTACACCTTC	CASSLITGTPYGYTF
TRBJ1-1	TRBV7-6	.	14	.	TGTGCCAGCAGCTTTGGGGGAGGGTACACTGAAGCTTTCTTT	CASSFGGGYTEAFF
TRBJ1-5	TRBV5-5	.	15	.	TGTGCCAGCAGTTACGGGGGGCCACGCAATCAGCCCCAGCATTTT	CASSYGGPRNQPQHF
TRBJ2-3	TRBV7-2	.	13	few	TGTGCCAGCAGCTACAGCCATTGGGATACGCAGTATTTT	CASSYSHWDTQYF
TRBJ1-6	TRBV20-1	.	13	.	TGCAGTGCTAGAGATCTTAGGGATTCACCCCTCCACTTT	CSARDLRDSPLHF
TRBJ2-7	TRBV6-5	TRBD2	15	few	TGTGCCAGCAGTTTAAGGCGGGAGGGGATCTACGAGCAGTACTTC	CASSLRREGIYEQYF
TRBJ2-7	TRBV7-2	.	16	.	TGTGCCAGCAGCTTGGCAACAGGGACCCTCTCCTACGAGCAGTACTTC	CASSLATGTLSYEQYF
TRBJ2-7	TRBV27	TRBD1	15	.	TGTGCCAGCTCCCTAAACCGGGACAGGGTCTACGAGCAGTACTTC	CASSLNRDRVYEQYF
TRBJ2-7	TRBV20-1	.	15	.	TGCAGTGCTAGAGGGGCAATGAGAGGGACCTACGAGCAGTACTTC	CSARGAMRGTYEQYF
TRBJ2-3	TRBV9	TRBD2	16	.	TGTGCCAGCAGCGTAGGGGTGGCTAGCGGGATAGATACGCAGTATTTT	CASSVGVASGIDTQYF
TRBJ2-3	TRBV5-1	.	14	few	TGCGCCAGCAGCGAGTTTTCAGGAGCAGATACGCAGTATTTT	CASSEFSGADTQYF
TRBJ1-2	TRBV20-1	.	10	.	TGCAGTGCTGCACAAAATGGCTACACCTTC	CSAAQNGYTF
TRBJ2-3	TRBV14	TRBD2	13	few	TGTGCCAGCAGCCGACTAGCACCAGATACGCAGTATTTT	CASSRLAPDTQYF
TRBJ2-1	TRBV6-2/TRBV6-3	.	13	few	TGTGCCAGCAGTGCGCAGGCGCCCAATGAGCAGTTCTTC	CASSAQAPNEQFF
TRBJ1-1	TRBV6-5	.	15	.	TGTGCCAGCAGTTACCAACTAAGGGGGGTCGCTGAAGCTTTCTTT	CASSYQLRGVAEAFF
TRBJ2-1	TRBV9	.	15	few	TGTGCCAGCAGCGTAGGACGAGGGGGGTACGATGAGCAGTTCTTC	CASSVGRGGYDEQFF
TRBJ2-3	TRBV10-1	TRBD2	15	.	TGCGCCAGCAGTGAGTTTCTAGCGGGAGGTGATACGCAGTATTTT	CASSEFLAGGDTQYF
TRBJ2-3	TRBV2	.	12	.	TGTGCCAGCAGTTCGATTGTAGATACGCAGTATTTT	CASSSIVDTQYF
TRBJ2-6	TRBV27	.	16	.	TGTGCCAGCAGTCTAATATTAACCTCCGGGGCCAACGTCCTGACTTTC	CASSLILTSGANVLTF
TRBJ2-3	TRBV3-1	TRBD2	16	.	TGTGCCAGCAGCCAATACCCCGGGAGGAGGGGAGATACGCAGTATTTT	CASSQYPGRRGDTQYF
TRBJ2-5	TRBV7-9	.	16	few	TGTGCCAGCAGCGGGAGCTGGGGAGACAGAGGAGAGACCCAGTACTTC	CASSGSWGDRGETQYF
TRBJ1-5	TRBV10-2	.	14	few	TGCGCCAGCGGGGGCCTGAGTAGCAATCAGCCCCAGCATTTT	CASGGLSSNQPQHF
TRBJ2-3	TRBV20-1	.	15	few	TGCAGTGCTAGGGAGGGGGTCCCCGGGACAGATACGCAGTATTTT	CSAREGVPGTDTQYF
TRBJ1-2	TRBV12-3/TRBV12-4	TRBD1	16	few	TGTGCCAGCAGTCGACAGGGACAGGCCTCAAACTATGGCTACACCTTC	CASSRQGQASNYGYTF
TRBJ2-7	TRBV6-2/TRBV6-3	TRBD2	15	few	TGTGCCAGCAGTTTTGAGGCGGGGGGGATCTACGAGCAGTACTTC	CASSFEAGGIYEQYF
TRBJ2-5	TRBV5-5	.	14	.	TGTGCCAGCAGCTGGACGGACTGGAGCGAGACCCAGTACTTC	CASSWTDWSETQYF
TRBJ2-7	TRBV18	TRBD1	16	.	TGTGCCAGCTCACCCAACCTCGGACAGGGCCCCTACGAGCAGTACTTC	CASSPNLGQGPYEQYF